This record covers a single T cell receptor (beta chain). CDR1 is SGHTA, CDR2 FQGNSA, per germline. CDR3 length: 15 residues. Losses at the gene ends were 4 bases for V and 0 bases for J; bases not matched to a gene: 3. These data belong to a study of blood T cell repertoires in COVID-19. Across the whole study: The United States, Italy and Spain provided the acute and convalescent COVID-19 samples. From T cells, B-cell-depleted T cells, or PBMCs came the material, which was cDNA or gDNA.

As originally analysed: Amplified reference gene primers provided the basis for estimating nucleated cell counts. Generated by immunoSEQ multiplex PCR, the TCRdb table keeps only in-frame clones and is missing some. That table supplies the V and J calls and clone size; D and trimming were determined from the DNA. The table lists more than 200,000 clones, 83% of them singletons. Material for sequencing was peripheral blood. The chain recombines TRBV7-2 with TRBJ2-7; 10 bases align to TRBD2. The origin of this receptor is a woman aged 40 to 50 with active or convalescent COVID-19. The CDR3 sequence: CASSWLAGDSYEQYF. The CDR3 DNA reads as TGTGCCAGCAGCTGGCTAGCGGGAGACTCCTACGAGCAGTACTTC.